This T cell receptor (beta chain) was identified in a study of cytomegalovirus exposure and HLA in healthy donors. This PCR relied on a set of 60 Vbeta primers and 13 Jbeta primers. Profiling relied on immunoSEQ multiplex PCR, and the TCRdb table lists in-frame clones only, not all of them. This sample contains 85,000 to 110,000 clones. Details on this clone: Its specificity is unknown.

Study-wide findings and caveats: TCR beta chains associated with HLA were, in a later analysis, more clonally expanded than equally common others. Association of a missense DCLRE1C variant with TCR beta V- and J-gene trimming was reported in a later analysis. Presence/absence analyses assumed roughly uniform sequencing depth across donors, which may not hold.

The origin of this receptor is a man aged 40-49 years in good health and CMV-seronegative. Sequencing was performed on PBMCs.

This CDR3 reads CATGQSFYGYTF. The CDR3 DNA reads TGTGCCACCGGACAGTCCTTCTATGGCTACACCTTC. This chain joins TRBV2 and TRBJ1-2; the D gene is possibly TRBD1 (6 bases). V was cut by 10 bases and J by 4 bases, with 13 bases left in between. This CDR3 contains 12 residues. Germline assignment: CDR1 SNHLY and CDR2 FYNNEI.